The clone carrying this TCR beta chain was found a few times. The data belong to a study of T-cell memory formation after mild COVID-19. Researchers used 5'RACE with constant-segment primers to make TCR alpha and TCR beta cDNA libraries that carry sample barcodes and UMIs. MiXCR, applied by TCRdb to the 5' RACE reads, yields one record per CDR3 protein. Here the sample spans approximately 570,000 distinct CDR3 sequences, 18% being singletons. The sequenced sample consisted of PBMCs or a T cell subset sorted from them (not recorded which). This clonotype was obtained from an adult woman who had mild COVID-19 (a few samples of this study predate the infection). Cell type and time point are not known.

CDR3 nucleotide sequence: TGTGCCAGCAGTTTAGTTTACCCTCCCTACGAGCAGTACTTC. Translation: CASSLVYPPYEQYF. The chain recombines TRBV27 with TRBJ2-7; D gene uncertain. CDR3 length: 14 residues. Germline assignment: CDR1 MNHEY and CDR2 SMNVEV (reference sequence). V lost 2 bases, J lost 2 bases, and 10 bases lay in between.